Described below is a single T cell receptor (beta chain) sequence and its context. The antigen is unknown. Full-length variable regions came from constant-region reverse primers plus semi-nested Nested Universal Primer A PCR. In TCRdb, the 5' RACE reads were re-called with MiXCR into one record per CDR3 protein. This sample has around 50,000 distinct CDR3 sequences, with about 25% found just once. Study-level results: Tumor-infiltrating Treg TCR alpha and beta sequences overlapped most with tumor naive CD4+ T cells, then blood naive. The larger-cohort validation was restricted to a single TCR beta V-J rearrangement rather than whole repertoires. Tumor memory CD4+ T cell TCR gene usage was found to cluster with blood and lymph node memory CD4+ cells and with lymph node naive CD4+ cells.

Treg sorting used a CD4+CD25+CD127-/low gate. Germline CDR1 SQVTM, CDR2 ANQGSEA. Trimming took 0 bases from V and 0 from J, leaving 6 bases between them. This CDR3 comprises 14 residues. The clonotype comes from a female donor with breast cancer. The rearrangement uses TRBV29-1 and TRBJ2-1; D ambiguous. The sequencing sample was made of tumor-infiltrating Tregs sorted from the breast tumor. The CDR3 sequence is CSVEERSSYNEQFF. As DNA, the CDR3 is TGCAGCGTTGAAGAACGTAGCTCCTACAATGAGCAGTTCTTC.